This T cell receptor beta chain was recorded in a study of T cells in localized non-small cell lung cancer. Method: immunoSEQ multiplex PCR; TCRdb's copy keeps in-frame clones and lacks some. Found here are around 69,000 clones, around 90% of them singletons; the top ten hold about 2.1%. The germline gives CDR1 LGHNT, CDR2 FRNRAP. J gave up 4 bases and V 4 bases, and 4 bases lay outside the gene matches. CDR3 size: 14 residues. The clonotype was recovered from a woman aged 35 to 70 with stage I lung adenocarcinoma. Sequenced material: peripheral blood, taken before any cancer treatment. This sequence joins TRBV12-5 and TRBJ2-5, with 9 bases lining up with TRBD2. CDR3 in amino acids: CASGYSGGGETQYF. The CDR3 DNA sequence: TGTGCTAGTGGTTATAGCGGGGGAGGAGAGACCCAGTACTTC. The full variable domain, rest sourced from reference TRBV12-5 and TRBJ2-5, is DARVTQTPRHKVTEMGQEVTMRCQPILGHNTVFWYRQTMMQGLELLAYFRNRAPLDDSGMPKDRFSAEMPDATLATLKIQPSEPRDSAVYFCASGYSGGGETQYFGPGTRLLVL.